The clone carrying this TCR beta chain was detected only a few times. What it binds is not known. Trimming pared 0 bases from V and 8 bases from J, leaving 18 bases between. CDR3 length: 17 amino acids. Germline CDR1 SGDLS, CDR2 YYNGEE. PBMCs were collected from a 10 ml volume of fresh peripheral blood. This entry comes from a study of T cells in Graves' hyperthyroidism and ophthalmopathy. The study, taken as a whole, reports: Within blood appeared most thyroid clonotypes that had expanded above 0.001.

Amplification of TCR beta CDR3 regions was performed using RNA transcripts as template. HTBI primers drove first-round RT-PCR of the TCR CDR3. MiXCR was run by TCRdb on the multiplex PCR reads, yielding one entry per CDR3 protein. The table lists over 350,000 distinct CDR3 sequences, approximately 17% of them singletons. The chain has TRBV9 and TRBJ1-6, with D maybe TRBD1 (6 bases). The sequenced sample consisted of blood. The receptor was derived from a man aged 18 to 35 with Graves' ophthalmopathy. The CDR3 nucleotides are TGTGCCAGCAGCGTAGGTGGCGGGGCAGGGGTGGATTCACCCCTCCACTTT. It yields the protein CASSVGGGAGVDSPLHF.